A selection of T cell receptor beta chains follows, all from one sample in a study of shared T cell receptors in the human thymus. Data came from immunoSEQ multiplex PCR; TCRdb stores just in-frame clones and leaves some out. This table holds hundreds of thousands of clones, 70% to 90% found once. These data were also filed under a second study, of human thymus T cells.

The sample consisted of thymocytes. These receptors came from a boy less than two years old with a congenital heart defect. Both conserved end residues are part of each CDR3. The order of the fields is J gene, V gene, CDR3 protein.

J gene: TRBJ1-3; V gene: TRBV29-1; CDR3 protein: CSALSGTGQSGNTIYF
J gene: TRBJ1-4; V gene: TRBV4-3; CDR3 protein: CASSQGVLKRDRLKTNEKLFF
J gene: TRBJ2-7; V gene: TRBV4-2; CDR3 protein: CASSRDRGYEGEQYF
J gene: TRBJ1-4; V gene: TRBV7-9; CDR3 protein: CASSLNPGTGLEKLFF
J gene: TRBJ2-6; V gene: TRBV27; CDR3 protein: CASSGSPPSDRGDSGANVLTF
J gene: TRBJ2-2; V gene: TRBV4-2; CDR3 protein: CASSQEDRGRVTNTGELFF
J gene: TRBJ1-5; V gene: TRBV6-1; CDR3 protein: CASSQADQPQHF
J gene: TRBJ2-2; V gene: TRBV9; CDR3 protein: CASSPQREYDTGELFF
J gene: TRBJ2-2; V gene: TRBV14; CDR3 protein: CASSHVPDTYTGELFF
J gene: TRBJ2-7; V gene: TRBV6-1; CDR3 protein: CASSYSHASYEQYF
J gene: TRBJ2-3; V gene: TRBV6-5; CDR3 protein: CASSYRDTQYF
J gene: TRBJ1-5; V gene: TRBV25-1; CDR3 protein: CASSAENQPQHF
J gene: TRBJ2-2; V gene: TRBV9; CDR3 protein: CASSPRPPGLKGGTGELFF
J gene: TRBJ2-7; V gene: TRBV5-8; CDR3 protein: CASSLMDTPIPYEQYF
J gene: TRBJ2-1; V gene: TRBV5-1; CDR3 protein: CASSLPPGSSNEQFF
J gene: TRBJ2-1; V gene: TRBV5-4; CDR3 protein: CASSPLSGRAVVPNEQFF
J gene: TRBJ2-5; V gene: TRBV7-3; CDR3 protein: CASSSDPLASIQETQYF
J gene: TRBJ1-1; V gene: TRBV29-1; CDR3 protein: CSVLNTEAFF
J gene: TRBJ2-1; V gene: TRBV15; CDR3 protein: CATSRDLSGGYNEQFF
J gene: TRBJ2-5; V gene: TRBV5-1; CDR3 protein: CASSRGLAGGSETQYF